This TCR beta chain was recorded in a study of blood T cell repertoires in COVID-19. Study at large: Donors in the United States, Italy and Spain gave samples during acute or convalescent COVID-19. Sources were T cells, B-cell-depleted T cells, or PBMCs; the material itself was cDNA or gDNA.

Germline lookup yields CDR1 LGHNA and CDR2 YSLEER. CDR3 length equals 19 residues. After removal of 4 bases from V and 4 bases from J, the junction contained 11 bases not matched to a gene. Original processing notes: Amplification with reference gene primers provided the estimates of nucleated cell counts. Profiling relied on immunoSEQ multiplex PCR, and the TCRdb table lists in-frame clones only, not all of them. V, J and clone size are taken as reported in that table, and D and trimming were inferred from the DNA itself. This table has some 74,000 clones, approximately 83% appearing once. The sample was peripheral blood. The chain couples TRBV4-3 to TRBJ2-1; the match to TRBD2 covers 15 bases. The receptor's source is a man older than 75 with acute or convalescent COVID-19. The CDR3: CASSPQPLGLAGGYNEQFF. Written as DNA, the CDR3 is TGCGCCAGCAGCCCTCAACCCCTCGGACTAGCGGGAGGGTACAATGAGCAGTTCTTC.